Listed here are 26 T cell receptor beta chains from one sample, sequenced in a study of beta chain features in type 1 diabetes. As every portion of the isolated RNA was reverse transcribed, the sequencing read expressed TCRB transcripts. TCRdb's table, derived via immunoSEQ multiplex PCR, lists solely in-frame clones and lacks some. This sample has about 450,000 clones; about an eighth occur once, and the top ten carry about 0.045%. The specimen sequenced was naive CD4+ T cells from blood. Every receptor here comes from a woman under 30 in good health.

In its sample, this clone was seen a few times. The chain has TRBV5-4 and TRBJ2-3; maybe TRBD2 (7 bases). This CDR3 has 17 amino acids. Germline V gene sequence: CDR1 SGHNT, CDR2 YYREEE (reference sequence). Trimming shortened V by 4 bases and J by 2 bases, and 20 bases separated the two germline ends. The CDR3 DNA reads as TGTGCCAGCAGCCCCTTTGGGGGGGCAGAGTTCACAGATACGCAGTATTTT. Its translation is CASSPFGGAEFTDTQYF.

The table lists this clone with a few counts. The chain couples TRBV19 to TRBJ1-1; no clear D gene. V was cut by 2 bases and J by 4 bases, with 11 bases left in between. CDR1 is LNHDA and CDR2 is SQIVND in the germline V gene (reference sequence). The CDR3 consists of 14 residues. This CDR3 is CASSITGGLTEAFF. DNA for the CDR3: TGTGCCAGTAGTATAACGGGAGGACTCACTGAAGCTTTCTTT.

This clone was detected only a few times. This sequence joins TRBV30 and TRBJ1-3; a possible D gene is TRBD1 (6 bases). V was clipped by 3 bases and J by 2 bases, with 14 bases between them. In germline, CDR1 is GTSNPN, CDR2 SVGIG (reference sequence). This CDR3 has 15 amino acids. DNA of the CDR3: TGTGCCTGGAGACTCATCAGGGGAACTGGAAACACCATATATTTT. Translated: CAWRLIRGTGNTIYF. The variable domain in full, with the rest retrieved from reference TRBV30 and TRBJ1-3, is SQTIHQWPATLVQPVGSPLSLECTVEGTSNPNLYWYRQAAGRGLQLLFYSVGIGQISSEVPQNLSASRPQDRQFILSSKKLLLSDSGFYLCAWRLIRGTGNTIYFGEGSWLTVV.

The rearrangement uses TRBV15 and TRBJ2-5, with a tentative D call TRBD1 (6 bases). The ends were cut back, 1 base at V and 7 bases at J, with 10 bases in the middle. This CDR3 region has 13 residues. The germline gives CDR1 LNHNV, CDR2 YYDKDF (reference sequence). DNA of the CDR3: TGTGCCACCAGCAGAGGGGGGCCACGGACCCAGTACTTC. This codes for CATSRGGPRTQYF.

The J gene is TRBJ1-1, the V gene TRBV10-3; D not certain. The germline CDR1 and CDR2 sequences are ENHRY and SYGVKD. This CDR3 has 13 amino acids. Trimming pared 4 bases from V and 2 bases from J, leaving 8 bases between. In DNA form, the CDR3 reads TGTGCCATCAGTGTCCCAGGCAACACTGAAGCTTTCTTT. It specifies CAISVPGNTEAFF.

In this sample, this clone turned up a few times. CDR3: CASSFRGSYNEQFF. CDR3 sequence (DNA): TGTGCCAGCAGCTTCCGGGGCTCCTACAATGAGCAGTTCTTC. The chain recombines TRBV7-9 with TRBJ2-1; weak D call: TRBD2 (5 bases). The germline V gene has CDR1 SEHNR and CDR2 FQNEAQ (reference sequence). The CDR3 runs to 14 residues. V dropped 3 bases and J dropped 0 bases, with 6 bases sitting between them. Using reference TRBV7-9 and TRBJ2-1 for the parts outside the CDR3, the full variable domain is DTGVSQNPRHKITKRGQNVTFRCDPISEHNRLYWYRQTLGQGPEFLTYFQNEAQLEKSRLLSDRFSAERPKGSFSTLEIQRTEQGDSAMYLCASSFRGSYNEQFFGPGTRLTVL.

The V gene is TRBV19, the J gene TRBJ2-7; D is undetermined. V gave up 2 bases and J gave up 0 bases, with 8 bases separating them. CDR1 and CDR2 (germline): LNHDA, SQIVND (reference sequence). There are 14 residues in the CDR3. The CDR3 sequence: CASSISVNSYEQYF. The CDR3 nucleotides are TGTGCCAGTAGTATATCGGTGAACTCCTACGAGCAGTACTTC.

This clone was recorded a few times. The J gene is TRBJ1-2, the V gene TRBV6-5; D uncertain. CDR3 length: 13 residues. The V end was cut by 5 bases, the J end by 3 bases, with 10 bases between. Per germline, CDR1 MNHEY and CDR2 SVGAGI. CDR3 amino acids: CASSGRGDYGYTF. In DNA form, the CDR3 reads TGTGCCAGCAGTGGACGGGGTGACTATGGCTACACCTTC.

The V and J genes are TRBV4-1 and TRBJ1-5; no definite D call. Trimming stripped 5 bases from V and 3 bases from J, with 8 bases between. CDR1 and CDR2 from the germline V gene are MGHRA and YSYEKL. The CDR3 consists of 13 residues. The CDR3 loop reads CASSTLINQPQHF. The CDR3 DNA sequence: TGCGCCAGCAGCACCCTTATCAATCAGCCCCAGCATTTT.

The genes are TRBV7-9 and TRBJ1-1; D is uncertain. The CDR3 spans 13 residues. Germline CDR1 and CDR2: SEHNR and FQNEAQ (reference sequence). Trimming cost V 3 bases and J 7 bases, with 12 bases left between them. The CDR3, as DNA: TGTGCCAGCAGCTTTAGCGCGGGCATTGAAGCTTTCTTT. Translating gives CASSFSAGIEAFF. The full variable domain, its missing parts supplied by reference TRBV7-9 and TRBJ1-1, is DTGVSQNPRHKITKRGQNVTFRCDPISEHNRLYWYRQTLGQGPEFLTYFQNEAQLEKSRLLSDRFSAERPKGSFSTLEIQRTEQGDSAMYLCASSFSAGIEAFFGQGTRLTVV.

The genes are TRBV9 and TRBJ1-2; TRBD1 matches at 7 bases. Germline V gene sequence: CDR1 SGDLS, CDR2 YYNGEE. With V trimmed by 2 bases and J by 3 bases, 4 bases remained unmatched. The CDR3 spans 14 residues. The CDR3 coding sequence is TGTGCCAGCAGCGTCAGGGGGGAGTACTATGGCTACACCTTC. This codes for CASSVRGEYYGYTF.

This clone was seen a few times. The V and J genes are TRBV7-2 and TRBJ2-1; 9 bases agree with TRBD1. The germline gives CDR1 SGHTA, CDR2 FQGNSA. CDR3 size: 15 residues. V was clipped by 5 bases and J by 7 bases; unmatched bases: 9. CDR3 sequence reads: CASSRDRGSINEQFF. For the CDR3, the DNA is TGTGCCAGCAGCCGAGACAGGGGGAGTATTAATGAGCAGTTCTTC.

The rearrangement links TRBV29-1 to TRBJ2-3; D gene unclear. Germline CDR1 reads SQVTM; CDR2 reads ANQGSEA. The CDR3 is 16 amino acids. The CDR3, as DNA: TGCAGTGTAAGAAACGACGCCGCAAGTAGCACAGATACGCAGTATTTT. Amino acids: CSVRNDAASSTDTQYF.

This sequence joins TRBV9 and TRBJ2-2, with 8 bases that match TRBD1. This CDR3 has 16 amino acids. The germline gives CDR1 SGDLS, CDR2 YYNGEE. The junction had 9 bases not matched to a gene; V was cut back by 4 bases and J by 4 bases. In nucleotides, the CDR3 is TGTGCCAGCAGCCCCAGGCAGGGGGCGTTCACCGGGGAGCTGTTTTTT. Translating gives CASSPRQGAFTGELFF.

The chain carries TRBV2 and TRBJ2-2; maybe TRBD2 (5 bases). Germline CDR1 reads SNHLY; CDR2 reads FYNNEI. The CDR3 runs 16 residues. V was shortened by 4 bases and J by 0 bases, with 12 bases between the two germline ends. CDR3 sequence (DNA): TGTGCCAGCAGTGCGCTGAGCGGAACGAACACCGGGGAGCTGTTTTTT. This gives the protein CASSALSGTNTGELFF.

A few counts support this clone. CDR3 amino acids: CASSSRQGRGYNEQFF. The CDR3 nucleotides read TGTGCCAGCAGCTCAAGACAGGGTAGAGGGTACAATGAGCAGTTCTTC. The chain joins TRBV7-2 to TRBJ2-1; 7 bases align to TRBD1. Germline CDR1 reads SGHTA; CDR2 reads FQGNSA. Losses at the gene ends were 4 bases for V and 4 bases for J; bases not matched to a gene: 10. The CDR3 loop spans 16 amino acids.

The CDR3 is CASRQGSHTVPYNEQFF. The CDR3 DNA sequence: TGTGCCAGCAGACAGGGTTCCCATACGGTCCCCTACAATGAGCAGTTCTTC. V is TRBV14 and J is TRBJ2-1; D might be TRBD1 (6 bases). Germline V gene data show CDR1 as SGHDN and CDR2 as FVKESK. V was shortened by 6 bases and J by 2 bases, with 20 bases between the two germline ends. This CDR3 spans 17 amino acids. Variable domain in full (rest from reference TRBV14 and TRBJ2-1): EAGVTQFPSHSVIEKGQTVTLRCDPISGHDNLYWYRRVMGKEIKFLLHFVKESKQDESGMPNNRFLAERTGGTYSTLKVQPAELEDSGVYFCASRQGSHTVPYNEQFFGPGTRLTVL.

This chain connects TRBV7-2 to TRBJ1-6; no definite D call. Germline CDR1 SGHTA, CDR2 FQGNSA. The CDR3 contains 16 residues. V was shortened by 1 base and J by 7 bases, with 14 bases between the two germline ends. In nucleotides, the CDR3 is TGTGCCAGCAGCTTAGTCGGGCTCTCAGTGAATTCACCCCTCCACTTT. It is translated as CASSLVGLSVNSPLHF.

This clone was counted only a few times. CDR3 nucleotides: TGTGCCAGCAGTTCGGCCAGGGGCCAGAATGAAAAACTGTTTTTT. Amino acid sequence: CASSSARGQNEKLFF. The J gene is TRBJ1-4, the V gene TRBV6-6, with D tentatively TRBD1 (6 bases). The V gene's germline CDR1 is MNHNY and CDR2 SVGAGI (reference sequence). The CDR3 covers 15 residues. V was clipped by 4 bases and J by 5 bases, with 14 bases between them.

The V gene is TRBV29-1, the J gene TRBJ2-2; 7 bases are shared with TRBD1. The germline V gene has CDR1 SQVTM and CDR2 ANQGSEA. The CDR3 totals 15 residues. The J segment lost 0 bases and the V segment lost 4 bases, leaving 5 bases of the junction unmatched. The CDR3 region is CSVGGTATNTGELFF. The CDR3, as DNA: TGCAGCGTTGGGGGGACAGCTACGAACACCGGGGAGCTGTTTTTT.

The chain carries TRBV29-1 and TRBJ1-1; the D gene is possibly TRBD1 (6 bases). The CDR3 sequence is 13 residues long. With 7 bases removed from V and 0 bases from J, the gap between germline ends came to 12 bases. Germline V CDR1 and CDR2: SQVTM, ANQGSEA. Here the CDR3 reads CSARQDLNTEAFF. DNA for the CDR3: TGCAGCGCCCGACAGGATCTGAACACTGAAGCTTTCTTT.

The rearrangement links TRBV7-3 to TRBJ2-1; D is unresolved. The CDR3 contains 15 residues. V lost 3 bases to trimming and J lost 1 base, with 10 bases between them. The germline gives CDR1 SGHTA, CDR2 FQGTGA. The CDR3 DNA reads TGTGCCAGCAGCTTGGGCCAGCGATCCTACAATGAGCAGTTCTTC. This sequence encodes CASSLGQRSYNEQFF.

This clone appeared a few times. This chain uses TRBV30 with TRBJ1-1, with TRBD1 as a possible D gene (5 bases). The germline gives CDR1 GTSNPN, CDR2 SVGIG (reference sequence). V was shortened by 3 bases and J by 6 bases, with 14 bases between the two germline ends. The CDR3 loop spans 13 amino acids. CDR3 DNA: TGTGCCTGGAGCCCAGGGAAATCGGCTGAAGCTTTCTTT. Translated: CAWSPGKSAEAFF.

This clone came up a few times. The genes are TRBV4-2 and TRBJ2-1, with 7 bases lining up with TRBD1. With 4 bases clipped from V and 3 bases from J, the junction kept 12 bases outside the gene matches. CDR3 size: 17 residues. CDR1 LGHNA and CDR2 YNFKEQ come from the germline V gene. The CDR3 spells CASSPRDSPSDYNEQFF. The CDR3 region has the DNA TGTGCCAGCAGCCCTCGGGACAGCCCTTCAGACTACAATGAGCAGTTCTTC.

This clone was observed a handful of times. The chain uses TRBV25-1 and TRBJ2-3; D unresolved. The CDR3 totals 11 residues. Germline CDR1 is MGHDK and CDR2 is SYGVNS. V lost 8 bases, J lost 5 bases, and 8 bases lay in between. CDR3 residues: CASASGDTQYF. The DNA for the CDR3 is TGTGCCAGCGCCTCGGGAGATACGCAGTATTTT.

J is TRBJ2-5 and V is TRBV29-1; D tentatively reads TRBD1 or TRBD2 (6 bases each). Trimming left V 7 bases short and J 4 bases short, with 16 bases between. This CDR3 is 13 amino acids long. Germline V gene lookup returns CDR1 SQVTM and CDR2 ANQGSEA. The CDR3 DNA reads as TGCAGCGCGAGGGGGAGGTCGGGAGAGACCCAGTACTTC. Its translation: CSARGRSGETQYF.